This is a list of T cell receptor beta chains from one sample in a study of post-analysis software for immune sequencing data. TCRdb reprocessed the PCR reads via MiXCR and lists one record per CDR3 protein. The table has just over 250,000 distinct CDR3 sequences, around 34% seen once. The specimen was blood. The source of these receptors is a girl between 5 and 17 years old with multiple sclerosis. Both conserved end residues are part of each CDR3. Fields, in order: V gene, D gene, clone size, J gene, CDR3 protein, CDR3 DNA. The D gene is left open where the match is weak. The size of a clone is reported for some rows only, either as once, few or many, or as a class for expanded clones.

TRBV20-1	.	many	TRBJ2-5	CSSSRPGPVETQYF	TGCAGCTCATCACGCCCCGGACCCGTAGAGACCCAGTACTTC
TRBV7-9	.	many	TRBJ2-3	CASSSTGRTSSTDTQYF	TGTGCCAGCAGCTCCACGGGGAGAACCTCCTCCACAGATACGCAGTATTTT
TRBV5-1	.	many	TRBJ2-5	CASSSQETQYF	TGTGCCAGCAGCTCCCAAGAGACCCAGTACTTC
TRBV20-1	.	many	TRBJ2-3	CSARAGAGRGDTQYF	TGCAGTGCTAGAGCCGGGGCGGGAAGGGGAGATACGCAGTATTTT
TRBV11-2	.	.	TRBJ2-7	CASSRRADEQYF	TGTGCCAGCAGCAGAAGGGCGGACGAGCAGTACTTC
TRBV24-1	TRBD2	many	TRBJ2-5	CATSDPGPAGVEETQYF	TGTGCCACCAGTGACCCGGGACCAGCGGGAGTCGAAGAGACCCAGTACTTC
TRBV12-3/TRBV12-4	TRBD1	many	TRBJ1-2	CASSFWAGTDIYGYTF	TGTGCCAGCAGTTTCTGGGCCGGGACAGATATCTATGGCTACACCTTC
TRBV15	.	many	TRBJ2-3	CATSITDTQYF	TGTGCCACCAGCATCACAGATACGCAGTATTTT
TRBV7-2	.	many	TRBJ1-1	CASSSHVDTEAFF	TGTGCCAGCAGCTCCCATGTTGACACTGAAGCTTTCTTT
TRBV5-1	TRBD1	.	TRBJ1-2	CASATQGGNYGYTF	TGCGCCAGCGCGACCCAGGGGGGAAACTATGGCTACACCTTC
TRBV4-1	.	.	TRBJ1-4	CASSQDQAVNEKLFF	TGCGCCAGCAGCCAAGATCAGGCAGTTAATGAAAAACTGTTTTTT
TRBV3-1	.	.	TRBJ2-4	CASSQGQTIAKNIQYF	TGTGCCAGCAGCCAAGGACAGACGATAGCCAAAAACATTCAGTACTTC
TRBV14	.	.	TRBJ2-1	CASSPLTVSSYNEQFF	TGTGCCAGCAGCCCTTTGACAGTGAGCTCCTACAATGAGCAGTTCTTC
TRBV6-1	.	.	TRBJ2-4	CASSVLRGSLAKNIQYF	TGTGCCAGCAGTGTTCTTCGGGGGAGTTTAGCCAAAAACATTCAGTACTTC
TRBV7-9	.	once	TRBJ2-1	CASRVGFGDDEQFF	TGTGCCAGCAGGGTAGGTTTTGGGGACGATGAGCAGTTCTTC
TRBV5-5	TRBD1	.	TRBJ2-2	CASSTEGGPDTGELFF	TGTGCCAGCAGCACTGAAGGGGGCCCCGACACCGGGGAGCTGTTTTTT
TRBV19	.	.	TRBJ1-5	CASSSPDHQPQHF	TGTGCCAGTAGTTCCCCCGACCATCAGCCCCAGCATTTT
TRBV20-1	TRBD2	.	TRBJ2-7	CSAISLAGIYEQYF	TGCAGTGCTATTTCACTAGCGGGAATCTACGAGCAGTACTTC
TRBV3-1	.	.	TRBJ1-6	CASSLTRGSPLHF	TGTGCCAGCAGCCTTACGAGGGGTTCACCCCTCCACTTT
TRBV5-1	TRBD1	few	TRBJ1-1	CASSPGTVMNAEAFF	TGCGCCAGCAGCCCTGGGACAGTCATGAACGCTGAAGCTTTCTTT
TRBV27	TRBD1	many	TRBJ1-2	CASSPRQGGYYGYTF	TGTGCCAGCAGTCCCCGACAGGGGGGATACTATGGCTACACCTTC
TRBV7-8	.	many	TRBJ2-5	CASSSRREETQYF	TGTGCCAGCAGCAGTAGAAGAGAAGAGACCCAGTACTTC
TRBV28	TRBD1	many	TRBJ2-7	CASSGRADRGLGEQYF	TGTGCCAGCAGTGGGCGGGCAGACAGGGGATTAGGCGAGCAGTACTTC
TRBV7-9	.	many	TRBJ2-3	CASSSIRTDTQYF	TGTGCCAGCAGCTCTATCCGCACAGATACGCAGTATTTT
TRBV7-2	TRBD2	.	TRBJ2-7	CASSFQGGRTSGRIHEQYF	TGTGCCAGCAGCTTCCAAGGTGGTAGGACTAGCGGGAGGATCCACGAGCAGTACTTC
TRBV20-1	.	.	TRBJ1-2	CSAREDLRAGYGYTF	TGCAGTGCTAGAGAGGACTTAAGGGCGGGCTATGGCTACACCTTC
TRBV7-2	.	few	TRBJ2-2	CASSLGPGVGPGELFF	TGTGCCAGCAGCTTAGGCCCAGGGGTTGGACCCGGGGAGCTGTTTTTT
TRBV25-1	.	few	TRBJ1-6	CAGQRSSSYNSPLHF	TGTGCCGGACAGCGTAGTAGCTCCTATAATTCACCCCTCCACTTT
TRBV20-1	.	.	TRBJ2-7	CSAREGAGYEQYF	TGCAGTGCTAGAGAGGGGGCGGGCTACGAGCAGTACTTC
TRBV5-1	.	.	TRBJ2-7	CASSSSEPHEQYF	TGCGCCAGCAGCTCATCGGAGCCGCACGAGCAGTACTTC
TRBV18	TRBD2	many	TRBJ2-1	CASSPLAGGESGEQFF	TGTGCCAGCTCCCCTCTAGCGGGGGGGGAGTCGGGTGAGCAGTTCTTC
TRBV7-6	TRBD2	few	TRBJ2-1	CASSFGLAGSLRNEQFF	TGTGCCAGCAGTTTTGGACTAGCGGGCTCCTTAAGGAATGAGCAGTTCTTC
TRBV7-8	.	many	TRBJ1-1	CASSLGEGTEAFF	TGTGCCAGCAGCCTCGGGGAAGGTACTGAAGCTTTCTTT
TRBV11-3	.	.	TRBJ2-2	CASSLAYGGELFF	TGTGCCAGCAGCTTAGCGTACGGCGGGGAGCTGTTTTTT
TRBV5-5	.	many	TRBJ1-2	CASSSAGRGRDGYTF	TGTGCCAGCAGCTCTGCCGGCAGGGGAAGGGACGGCTACACCTTC
TRBV2	TRBD1	.	TRBJ2-7	CASNTPGRQGTTMKQYF	TGTGCCAGCAACACCCCTGGTCGACAGGGTACTACAATGAAGCAGTACTTC
TRBV11-1	.	.	TRBJ2-7	CASSLEGQTYEQYF	TGTGCCAGCAGCTTAGAAGGGCAGACCTACGAGCAGTACTTC
TRBV30	.	few	TRBJ2-3	CAWSVLSAPQYF	TGTGCCTGGAGTGTTCTTAGCGCCCCTCAGTATTTT
TRBV18	.	.	TRBJ2-1	CASPLTGEDEQFF	TGTGCCAGCCCACTAACAGGGGAGGATGAGCAGTTCTTC
TRBV10-1	.	few	TRBJ2-5	CASSDGYPGTQYF	TGCGCCAGCAGTGACGGTTACCCTGGGACCCAGTACTTC
TRBV20-1	.	.	TRBJ2-3	CSARGVDTQYF	TGCAGTGCTAGAGGGGTAGATACGCAGTATTTT
TRBV20-1	.	many	TRBJ2-5	CSALGPQETQYF	TGCAGTGCTCTCGGGCCCCAAGAGACCCAGTACTTC
TRBV28	TRBD2	once	TRBJ2-7	CASSLLGTSQYF	TGTGCCAGCAGTTTATTGGGGACTAGTCAGTACTTC
TRBV19	.	.	TRBJ1-1	CASRVGHLMNTEAFF	TGTGCCAGTAGAGTGGGACATCTAATGAACACTGAAGCTTTCTTT
TRBV5-1	.	.	TRBJ2-7	CASSSGLLSSYEQYF	TGCGCCAGCAGCTCGGGACTTCTGAGCTCCTACGAGCAGTACTTC
TRBV10-3	.	many	TRBJ2-2	CAISESRGQMTGELFF	TGTGCCATCAGTGAGTCAAGAGGACAGATGACCGGGGAGCTGTTTTTT
TRBV12-3/TRBV12-4	.	few	TRBJ1-5	CASSLAPRAGEQPQHF	TGTGCCAGCAGTTTAGCGCCCAGGGCAGGGGAGCAGCCCCAGCATTTT
TRBV6-5	TRBD2	many	TRBJ2-5	CASSYAETSGSLETQYF	TGTGCCAGCAGTTACGCGGAGACTAGCGGGAGTCTGGAGACCCAGTACTTC
TRBV12-3/TRBV12-4	TRBD1	.	TRBJ1-3	CASTTGVSPRNTIYF	TGTGCCAGCACCACAGGGGTTAGTCCGCGCAACACCATATATTTT
TRBV28	.	.	TRBJ2-7	CAGSLRGAHSYEQYF	TGTGCCGGCAGTTTACGAGGGGCCCACTCCTACGAGCAGTACTTC
TRBV18	.	few	TRBJ1-1	CASSTGVIGTEAFF	TGTGCCAGCTCAACGGGGGTTATCGGCACTGAAGCTTTCTTT
TRBV27	.	.	TRBJ1-5	CASSPRLQGLCQPQHF	TGTGCCAGCAGTCCTCGCTTACAGGGATTATGTCAGCCCCAGCATTTT
TRBV28	.	.	TRBJ1-1	CASSRTGQGTEAFF	TGTGCCAGCAGCCGTACAGGGCAGGGCACTGAAGCTTTCTTT
TRBV10-3	TRBD1	many	TRBJ1-1	CAMGQGADTEAFF	TGTGCCATGGGACAGGGGGCGGACACTGAAGCTTTCTTT
TRBV25-1	.	many	TRBJ2-5	CASRQIETQYF	TGTGCCAGCAGACAGATCGAGACCCAGTACTTC